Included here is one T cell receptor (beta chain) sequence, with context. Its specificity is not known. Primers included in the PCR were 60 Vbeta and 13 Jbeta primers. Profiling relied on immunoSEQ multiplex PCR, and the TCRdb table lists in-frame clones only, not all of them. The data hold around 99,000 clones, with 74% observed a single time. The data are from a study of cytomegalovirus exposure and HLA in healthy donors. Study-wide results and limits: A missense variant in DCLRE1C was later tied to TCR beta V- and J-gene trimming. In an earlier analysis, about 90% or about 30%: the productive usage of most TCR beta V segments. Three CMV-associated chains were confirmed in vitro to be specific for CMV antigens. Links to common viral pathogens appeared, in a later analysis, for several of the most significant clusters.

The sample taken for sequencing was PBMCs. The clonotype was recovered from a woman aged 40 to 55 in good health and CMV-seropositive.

CDR3 sequence (DNA): TGTGCCAGCAGTTACTCGGGGTGGCAGGGCACTGAAGCTTTCTTT. This encodes CASSYSGWQGTEAFF. V is TRBV6-5 and J is TRBJ1-1; tentative D call: TRBD1 (5 bases). V lost 0 bases and J lost 4, with 12 bases in between. Germline V lookup: CDR1 MNHEY, CDR2 SVGAGI. The CDR3 spans 15 residues.